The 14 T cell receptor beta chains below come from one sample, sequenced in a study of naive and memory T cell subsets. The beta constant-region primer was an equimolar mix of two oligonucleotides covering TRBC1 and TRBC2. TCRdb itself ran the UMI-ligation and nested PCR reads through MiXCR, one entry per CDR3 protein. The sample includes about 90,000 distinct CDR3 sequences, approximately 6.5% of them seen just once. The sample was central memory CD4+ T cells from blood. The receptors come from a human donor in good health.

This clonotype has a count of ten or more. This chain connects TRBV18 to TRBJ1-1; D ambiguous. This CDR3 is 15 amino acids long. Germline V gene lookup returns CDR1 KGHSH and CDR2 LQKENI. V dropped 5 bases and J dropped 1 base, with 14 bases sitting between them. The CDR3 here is CASSVDLGKNTEAFF. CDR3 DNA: TGTGCCAGCTCAGTTGACCTGGGCAAGAACACTGAAGCTTTCTTT.

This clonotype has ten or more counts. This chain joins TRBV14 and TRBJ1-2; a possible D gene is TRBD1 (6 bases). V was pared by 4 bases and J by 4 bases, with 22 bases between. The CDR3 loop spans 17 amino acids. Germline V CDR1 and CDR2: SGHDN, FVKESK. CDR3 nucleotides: TGTGCCAGCAGCCGGAACCAATTAAGACAGGCTCTCTATGGCTACACCTTC. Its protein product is CASSRNQLRQALYGYTF.

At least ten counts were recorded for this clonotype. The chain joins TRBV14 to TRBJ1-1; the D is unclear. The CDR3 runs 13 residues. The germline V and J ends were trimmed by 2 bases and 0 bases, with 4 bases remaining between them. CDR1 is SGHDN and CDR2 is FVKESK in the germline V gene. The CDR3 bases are TGTGCCAGCAGCCAATACCTGAACACTGAAGCTTTCTTT. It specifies CASSQYLNTEAFF.

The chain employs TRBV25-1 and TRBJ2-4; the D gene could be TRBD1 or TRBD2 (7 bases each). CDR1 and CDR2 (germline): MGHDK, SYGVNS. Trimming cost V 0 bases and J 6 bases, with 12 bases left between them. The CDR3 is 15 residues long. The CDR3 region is CASSEYQGGANIQYF. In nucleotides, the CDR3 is TGTGCCAGCAGTGAATACCAGGGGGGGGCAAACATTCAGTACTTC.

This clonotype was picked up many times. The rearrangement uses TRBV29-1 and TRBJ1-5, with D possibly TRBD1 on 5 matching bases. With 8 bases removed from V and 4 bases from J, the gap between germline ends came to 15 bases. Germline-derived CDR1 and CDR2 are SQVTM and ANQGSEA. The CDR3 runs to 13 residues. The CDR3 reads CSILGGVNQPQHF. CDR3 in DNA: TGCAGCATCTTGGGGGGTGTTAATCAGCCCCAGCATTTT.

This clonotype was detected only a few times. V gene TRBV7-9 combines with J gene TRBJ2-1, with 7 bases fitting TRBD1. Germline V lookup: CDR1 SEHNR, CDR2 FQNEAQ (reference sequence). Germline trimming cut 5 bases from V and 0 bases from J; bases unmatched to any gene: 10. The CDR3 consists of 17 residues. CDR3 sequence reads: CASSPTGQAASYNEQFF. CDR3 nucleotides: TGTGCCAGCAGCCCTACCGGACAGGCAGCCTCCTACAATGAGCAGTTCTTC.

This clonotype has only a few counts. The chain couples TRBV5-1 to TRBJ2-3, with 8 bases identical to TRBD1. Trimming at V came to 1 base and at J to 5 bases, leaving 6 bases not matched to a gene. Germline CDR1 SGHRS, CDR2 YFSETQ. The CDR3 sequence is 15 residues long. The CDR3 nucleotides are TGCGCCAGCAGCTTGAGGGACAGGACTCTAGATACGCAGTATTTT. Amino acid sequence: CASSLRDRTLDTQYF.

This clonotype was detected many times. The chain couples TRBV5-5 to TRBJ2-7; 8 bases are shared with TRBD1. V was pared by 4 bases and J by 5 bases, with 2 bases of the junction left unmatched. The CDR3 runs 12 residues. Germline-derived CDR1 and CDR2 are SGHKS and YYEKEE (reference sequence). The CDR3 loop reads CASSPDRDEQYF. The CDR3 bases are TGTGCCAGCAGCCCGGACAGGGACGAGCAGTACTTC. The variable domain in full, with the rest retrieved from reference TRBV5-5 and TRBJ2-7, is DAGVTQSPTHLIKTRGQQVTLRCSPISGHKSVSWYQQVLGQGPQFIFQYYEKEERGRGNFPDRFSARQFPNYSSELNVNALLLGDSALYLCASSPDRDEQYFGPGTRLTVT.

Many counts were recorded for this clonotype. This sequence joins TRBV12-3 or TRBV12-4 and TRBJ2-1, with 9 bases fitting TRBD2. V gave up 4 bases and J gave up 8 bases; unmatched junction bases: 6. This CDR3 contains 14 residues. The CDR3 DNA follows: TGTGCCAGCAGTTCGTTTAGCGGGAGCCATGAGCAGTTCTTC. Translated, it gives CASSSFSGSHEQFF.

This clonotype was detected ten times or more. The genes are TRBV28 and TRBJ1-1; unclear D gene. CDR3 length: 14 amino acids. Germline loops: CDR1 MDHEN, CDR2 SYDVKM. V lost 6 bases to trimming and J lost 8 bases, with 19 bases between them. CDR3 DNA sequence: TGTGCCAGCAGCCCCGACGATACGCCACGGGAAGCTTTCTTT. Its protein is CASSPDDTPREAFF.

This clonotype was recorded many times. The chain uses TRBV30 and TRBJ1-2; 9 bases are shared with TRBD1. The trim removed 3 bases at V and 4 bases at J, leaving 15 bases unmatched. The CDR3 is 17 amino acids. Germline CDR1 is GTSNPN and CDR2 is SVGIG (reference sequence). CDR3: CAWSRNTRQGGVYGYTF. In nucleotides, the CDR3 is TGTGCCTGGAGCCGTAATACGAGACAGGGGGGTGTCTATGGCTACACCTTC.

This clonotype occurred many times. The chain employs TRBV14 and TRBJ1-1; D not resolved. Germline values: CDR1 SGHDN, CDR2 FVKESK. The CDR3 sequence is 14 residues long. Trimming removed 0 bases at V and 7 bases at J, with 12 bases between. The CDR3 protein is CASSQDFLGREAFF. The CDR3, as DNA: TGTGCCAGCAGCCAAGATTTTCTGGGCCGTGAAGCTTTCTTT.

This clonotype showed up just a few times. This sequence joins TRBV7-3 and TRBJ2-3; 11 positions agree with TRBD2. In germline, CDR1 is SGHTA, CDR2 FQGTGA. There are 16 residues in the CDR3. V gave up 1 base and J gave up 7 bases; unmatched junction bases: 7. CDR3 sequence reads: CASSLMVAGGPNTQYF. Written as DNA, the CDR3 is TGTGCCAGCAGCTTAATGGTAGCGGGAGGGCCGAATACGCAGTATTTT.

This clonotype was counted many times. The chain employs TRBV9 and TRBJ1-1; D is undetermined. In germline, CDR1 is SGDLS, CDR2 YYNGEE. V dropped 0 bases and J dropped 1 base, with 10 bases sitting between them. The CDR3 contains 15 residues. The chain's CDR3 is CASSVDPGRNTEAFF. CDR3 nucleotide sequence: TGTGCCAGCAGCGTAGACCCGGGAAGGAACACTGAAGCTTTCTTT.